The present entry profiles one T cell receptor (beta chain) with its context. Its antigen is unidentified. The entry originates in a study of cytomegalovirus exposure and HLA in healthy donors. PCR employed 60 Vbeta and 13 Jbeta primers. Repertoires were generated with immunoSEQ multiplex PCR, while TCRdb's copy carries only in-frame clones and drops some. The sample comprises 120,000 to 150,000 clones, around three quarters of which are singletons, and around 2.2% rests with the top ten. Germline-derived CDR1 and CDR2 are SQVTM and ANQGSEA. The CDR3 is 13 amino acids. V lost 5 bases, J lost 0 bases, and 1 base stayed unmatched. Study-wide results and caveats: Analysis was carried out at a later point, and it linked a missense DCLRE1C variant to TCR beta V- and J-gene trimming. Because they were indistinguishable, some V segments, including TRBV6-2 and TRBV6-3, were excluded.

Sequencing used PBMCs. The J gene is TRBJ1-2, the V gene TRBV29-1; 9 bases map to TRBD1. The clonotype was recovered from a man in his forties in good health and CMV-seronegative. Written as DNA, the CDR3 is TGCAGCGTTACAGGGGGCACTAACTATGGCTACACCTTC. Its translation: CSVTGGTNYGYTF.